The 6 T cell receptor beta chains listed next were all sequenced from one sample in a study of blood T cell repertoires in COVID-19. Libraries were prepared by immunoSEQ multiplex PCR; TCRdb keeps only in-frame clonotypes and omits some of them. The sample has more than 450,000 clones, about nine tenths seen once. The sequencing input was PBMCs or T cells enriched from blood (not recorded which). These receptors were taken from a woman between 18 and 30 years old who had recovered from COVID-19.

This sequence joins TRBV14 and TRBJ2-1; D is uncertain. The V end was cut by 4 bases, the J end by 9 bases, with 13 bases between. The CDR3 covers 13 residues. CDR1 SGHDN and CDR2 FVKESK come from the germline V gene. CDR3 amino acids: CASSPLNKLEQFF. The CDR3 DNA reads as TGTGCCAGCAGCCCACTCAATAAACTTGAGCAGTTCTTC.

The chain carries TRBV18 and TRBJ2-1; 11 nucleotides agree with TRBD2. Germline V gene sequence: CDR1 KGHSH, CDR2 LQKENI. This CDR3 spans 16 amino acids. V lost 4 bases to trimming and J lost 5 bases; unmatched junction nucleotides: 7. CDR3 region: CASSLGTSGCNNEQFF. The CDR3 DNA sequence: TGTGCCAGCTCACTTGGGACTAGCGGATGTAACAATGAGCAGTTCTTC.

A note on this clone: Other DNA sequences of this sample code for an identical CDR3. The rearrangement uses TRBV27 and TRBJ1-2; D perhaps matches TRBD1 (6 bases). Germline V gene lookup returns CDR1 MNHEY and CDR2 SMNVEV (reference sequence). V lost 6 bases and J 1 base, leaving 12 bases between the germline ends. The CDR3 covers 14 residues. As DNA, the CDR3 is TGTGCCAGCAGCCCACAGGGTATTAACTATGGCTACACCTTC. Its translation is CASSPQGINYGYTF.

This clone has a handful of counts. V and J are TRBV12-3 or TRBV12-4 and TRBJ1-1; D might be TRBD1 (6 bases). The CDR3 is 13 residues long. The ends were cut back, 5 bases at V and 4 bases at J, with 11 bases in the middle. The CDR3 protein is CASSSQGTTEAFF. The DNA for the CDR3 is TGTGCCAGCAGTAGCCAGGGGACCACTGAAGCTTTCTTT.

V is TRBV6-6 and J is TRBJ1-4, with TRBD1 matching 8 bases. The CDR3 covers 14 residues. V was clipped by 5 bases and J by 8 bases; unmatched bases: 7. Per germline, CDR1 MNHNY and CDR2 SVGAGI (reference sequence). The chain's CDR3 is CASSVQGAREKLFF. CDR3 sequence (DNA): TGTGCCAGCAGTGTTCAGGGGGCGAGGGAAAAACTGTTTTTT.

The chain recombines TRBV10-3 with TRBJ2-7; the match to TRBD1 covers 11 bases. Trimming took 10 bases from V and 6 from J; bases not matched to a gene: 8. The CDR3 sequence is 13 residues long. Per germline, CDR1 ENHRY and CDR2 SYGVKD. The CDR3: CATGGTGGREQYF. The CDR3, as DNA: TGTGCCACCGGTGGGACAGGGGGACGCGAGCAGTACTTC.